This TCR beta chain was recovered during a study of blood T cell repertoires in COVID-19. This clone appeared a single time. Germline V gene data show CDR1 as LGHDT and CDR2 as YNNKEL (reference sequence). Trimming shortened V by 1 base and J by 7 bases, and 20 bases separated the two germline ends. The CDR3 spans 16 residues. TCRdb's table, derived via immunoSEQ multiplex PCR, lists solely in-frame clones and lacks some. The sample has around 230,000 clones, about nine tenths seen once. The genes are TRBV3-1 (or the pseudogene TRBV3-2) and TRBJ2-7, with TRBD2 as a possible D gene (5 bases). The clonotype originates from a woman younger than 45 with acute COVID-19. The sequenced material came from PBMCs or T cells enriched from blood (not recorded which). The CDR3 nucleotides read TGTGCCAGCAGCCAAGTACGGGGTAAAGCCGGTGAAGAGCAGTACTTC. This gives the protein CASSQVRGKAGEEQYF.